Presented here are 32 T cell receptor beta chains from one specimen sequenced in a study of blood T cell repertoires in COVID-19. Measured with immunoSEQ multiplex PCR; TCRdb has only the in-frame clones, and not every one. Of about 51,000 clones listed, roughly 88% are singletons. Material for sequencing was peripheral blood. The receptors stem from a man in his fifties with active COVID-19.

The V call is TRBV2, the J call TRBJ2-2; weak D call: TRBD1 (6 bases). CDR3 length equals 16 residues. The germline V gene encodes CDR1 SNHLY and CDR2 FYNNEI. Trimming shortened V by 2 bases and J by 0 bases, and 10 bases separated the two germline ends. CDR3 sequence reads: CASSELKGANTGELFF. Written as DNA, the CDR3 is TGTGCCAGCAGTGAATTAAAGGGGGCGAACACCGGGGAGCTGTTTTTT.

CDR3 region: CASSDQGGRGDEQFF. CDR3 bases: TGTGCCAGCAGTGATCAGGGAGGGAGGGGGGATGAGCAGTTCTTC. The chain joins TRBV6-1 to TRBJ2-1; tentatively, D is TRBD2 (7 bases). In germline, CDR1 is MNHNS, CDR2 SASEGT. Trimming removed 3 bases from V and 8 bases from J, with 17 bases in between. The CDR3 is 15 amino acids.

The chain recombines TRBV14 with TRBJ2-3, with a possible D match to TRBD1 (5 bases). V lost 0 bases and J 7 bases, leaving 11 bases between the germline ends. This CDR3 comprises 14 residues. The V gene's germline CDR1 is SGHDN and CDR2 FVKESK. The CDR3 nucleotides read TGTGCCAGCAGCCAAGACCTCCAGGGTCATACGCAGTATTTT. This gives the protein CASSQDLQGHTQYF.

This clone was counted a single time. The V gene is TRBV2, the J gene TRBJ2-2; no firm D call. Germline V lookup: CDR1 SNHLY, CDR2 FYNNEI. Between the trimmed V and J ends, which lost 8 bases and 4 bases, there was a span of 17 bases. The CDR3 is made up of 15 amino acids. CDR3 protein: CASLKNPSGTGELFF. The CDR3 region has the DNA TGTGCCAGCCTAAAAAACCCCTCAGGCACCGGGGAGCTGTTTTTT.

V usage is TRBV7-2 and J usage is TRBJ2-7, with TRBD1 as a possible D gene (6 bases). This CDR3 is 13 amino acids long. Germline V gene data show CDR1 as SGHTA and CDR2 as FQGNSA. The V end lost 4 bases, the J end lost 2 bases, and 9 bases lay between the germline ends. As DNA, the CDR3 is TGTGCCAGCAGCTCTCGGACAGCCTACGAGCAGTACTTC. Translation: CASSSRTAYEQYF.

The J gene is TRBJ1-3, the V gene TRBV18; D may be TRBD1 (6 bases). Per the germline V gene, CDR1 is KGHSH and CDR2 is LQKENI. The CDR3 covers 15 residues. V lost 5 bases and J lost 1, with 12 bases in between. The CDR3: CASSSYRESGNTIYF. In DNA form, the CDR3 reads TGTGCCAGCTCATCCTACAGGGAGTCTGGAAACACCATATATTTT.

This rearrangement joins TRBV6-2 or TRBV6-3 to TRBJ1-1, with D unresolved. CDR3 length: 13 amino acids. With 4 bases removed from V and 7 bases from J, the gap between germline ends came to 13 bases. CDR1 is MNHEY, CDR2 SVGEGT, per germline. For the CDR3, the DNA is TGTGCCAGCAGTTCCAGATCCTCGGGTGAAGCTTTCTTT. This sequence encodes CASSSRSSGEAFF.

There are a few counts of this clone. The chain recombines TRBV30 with TRBJ1-3; D remains unclear. CDR1 and CDR2 (germline): GTSNPN, SVGIG (reference sequence). CDR3 length equals 13 residues. The V end was cut by 6 bases, the J end by 0 bases, with 9 bases between. In DNA form, the CDR3 reads TGTGCCTGCCAGGATTTCTCTGGAAACACCATATATTTT. Protein product: CACQDFSGNTIYF.

The V gene is TRBV19, the J gene TRBJ2-1, with 7 bases matching TRBD2. The CDR3 has 13 residues. The germline V gene has CDR1 LNHDA and CDR2 SQIVND (reference sequence). Trimming removed 6 bases from V and 4 bases from J; junction bases left unmatched: 3. Written as DNA, the CDR3 is TGTGCCAGTAGATCTAGCGGTTACAATGAGCAGTTCTTC. Its protein is CASRSSGYNEQFF.

The rearrangement uses TRBV20-1 and TRBJ1-1, with a weak D call TRBD1 (5 bases). Trimming removed 5 bases at V and 9 bases at J, with 10 bases between. The CDR3 has 10 amino acids. The V gene's germline CDR1 is DFQATT and CDR2 SNEGSKA (reference sequence). The CDR3 nucleotides read TGCAGTGCTGGGGGACTTCAAGCTTTCTTT. Translated, it gives CSAGGLQAFF.

CDR3 in DNA: TGTGCCAGCAGCCAAGGGGACAGGGGAAACGAGCAGTACTTC. It yields the protein CASSQGDRGNEQYF. The gene calls are TRBV4-2 and TRBJ2-7, with TRBD1 matching 10 bases. Germline loops: CDR1 LGHNA, CDR2 YNFKEQ. V lost 1 base, J lost 5 bases, and 2 bases stayed unmatched. This CDR3 has 14 amino acids.

This clone has only a few counts. The V gene is TRBV7-9, the J gene TRBJ2-1, with a weak D call TRBD2 (6 bases). The germline CDR1 and CDR2 sequences are SEHNR and FQNEAQ (reference sequence). Trimming removed 7 bases at V and 4 bases at J, with 11 bases between. The CDR3 covers 13 residues. CDR3 in amino acids: CASIEGGYNEQFF. The DNA for the CDR3 is TGTGCCAGCATAGAGGGAGGTTACAATGAGCAGTTCTTC.

There are a few counts of this clone. The V call is TRBV7-2, the J call TRBJ1-1, with a weak D call TRBD1 (5 bases). The germline V gene encodes CDR1 SGHTA and CDR2 FQGNSA. Trimming left V 5 bases short and J 4 bases short, with 17 bases between. The CDR3 runs 15 residues. CDR3 region: CASSPGRGRGTEAFF. CDR3 DNA: TGTGCCAGCAGCCCCGGGCGGGGGAGGGGCACTGAAGCTTTCTTT. The full variable domain, with the rest looked up from reference TRBV7-2 and TRBJ1-1, is GAGVSQSPSNKVTEKGKDVELRCDPISGHTALYWYRQSLGQGLEFLIYFQGNSAPDKSGLPSDRFSAERTGGSVSTLTIQRTQQEDSAVYLCASSPGRGRGTEAFFGQGTRLTVV.

This chain joins TRBV2 and TRBJ2-5; 7 bases match TRBD1. Germline V gene sequence: CDR1 SNHLY, CDR2 FYNNEI. The junction had 6 bases not matched to a gene; V was cut back by 4 bases and J by 4 bases. This CDR3 is 14 amino acids long. The CDR3 nucleotides read TGTGCCAGCAGTGGTATAGGGGGCGGAGAGACCCAGTACTTC. Protein sequence: CASSGIGGGETQYF.

This clone was picked up a small number of times. The J gene is TRBJ2-1, the V gene TRBV4-3; 8 bases are a match to TRBD1. Germline CDR1 and CDR2: LGHNA and YSLEER. The CDR3 sequence is 16 residues long. Trimming cost V 0 bases and J 9 bases; bases outside gene matches: 10. DNA of the CDR3: TGCGCCAGCAGCCAAGATCCGGGGACAGGCCCAGGTGAGCAGTTCTTC. It codes for CASSQDPGTGPGEQFF.

The V and J genes are TRBV7-9 and TRBJ2-1, with 10 positions matching TRBD1. The CDR3 spans 15 residues. V was clipped by 5 bases and J by 9 bases; unmatched bases: 10. CDR1 and CDR2 (germline): SEHNR, FQNEAQ (reference sequence). CDR3 DNA: TGTGCCAGCAGCGGAGGGACAGGGGTACTGGGTGAGCAGTTCTTC. This codes for CASSGGTGVLGEQFF.

V gene TRBV3-1 (or the pseudogene TRBV3-2) combines with J gene TRBJ2-7; weak D call: TRBD2 (6 bases). V was trimmed by 1 base and J by 6 bases, leaving 13 bases between them. The CDR3 consists of 14 residues. In germline, CDR1 is LGHDT, CDR2 YNNKEL (reference sequence). The CDR3 sequence is CASSQVEQGGEQYF. CDR3 nucleotides: TGTGCCAGCAGCCAAGTTGAGCAGGGAGGCGAGCAGTACTTC.

This chain connects TRBV7-9 to TRBJ2-1; possibly TRBD2 for D (6 bases). CDR1 SEHNR and CDR2 FQNEAQ come from the germline V gene (reference sequence). Deletions cut 0 bases from V and 0 bases from J, with 6 bases between. The CDR3 extends over 15 amino acids. CDR3 sequence reads: CASSLATSSYNEQFF. The CDR3 nucleotides are TGTGCCAGCAGCTTAGCGACTAGCTCCTACAATGAGCAGTTCTTC.

Only one count was recorded for this clone. V and J are TRBV11-2 and TRBJ2-6; D gene unclear. Germline V gives CDR1 SGHAT, CDR2 FQNNGV. This CDR3 has 17 amino acids. V was shortened by 5 bases and J by 7 bases, with 21 bases between the two germline ends. The DNA for the CDR3 is TGTGCCAGCAGCGGGCAGGATCGACCACTGAAAGCCAACGTCCTGACTTTC. Translation gives CASSGQDRPLKANVLTF.

Worth noting for this clone: Other DNA sequences in this specimen translate into the identical CDR3. This chain uses TRBV2 with TRBJ1-1; TRBD1 aligns across 7 bases. Per germline, CDR1 SNHLY and CDR2 FYNNEI. J was trimmed by 7 bases and V by 6 bases; bases with no gene match: 2. This CDR3 has 11 residues. CDR3 DNA: TGTGCCAGCAGCTGGGACAGTGAAGCTTTCTTT. Amino acid sequence: CASSWDSEAFF.

This chain uses TRBV19 with TRBJ1-1; 9 bases fit TRBD1. V was clipped by 0 bases and J by 9 bases; unmatched bases: 8. Germline values: CDR1 LNHDA, CDR2 SQIVND (reference sequence). The CDR3 sequence is 15 residues long. In nucleotides, the CDR3 is TGTGCCAGTAGTATAGATTTGACAGGGGGTTCTAAAGCTTTCTTT. The encoded protein is CASSIDLTGGSKAFF.

This clone was seen a single time. The CDR3 loop reads CASSFRGEQYV. CDR3 in DNA: TGTGCCAGCAGTTTCAGGGGGGAGCAGTACGTC. This chain joins TRBV27 and TRBJ2-7; TRBD1 matches at 7 bases. In germline, CDR1 is MNHEY, CDR2 SMNVEV (reference sequence). The CDR3 runs 11 residues. Unmatched junction bases numbered 0, after V lost 3 bases and J lost 7 bases.

The V call is TRBV11-3, the J call TRBJ2-7; 8 nucleotides align to TRBD2. CDR1 is SGHNT, CDR2 YENEEA, per germline. This CDR3 spans 17 amino acids. The V gene end was trimmed by 1 base and the J gene end by 0 bases; junction bases not matched to a gene: 8. DNA for the CDR3: TGTGCCAGCAGCTTAGTCCGAGGCGGGGGGCGCTCCTACGAGCAGTACTTC. Translation gives CASSLVRGGGRSYEQYF. Variable domain in full (rest from reference TRBV11-3 and TRBJ2-7): EAGVVQSPRYKIIEKKQPVAFWCNPISGHNTLYWYLQNLGQGPELLIRYENEEAVDDSQLPKDRFSAERLKGVDSTLKIQPAELGDSAVYLCASSLVRGGGRSYEQYFGPGTRLTVT.

The chain employs TRBV6-1 and TRBJ1-1; D may be TRBD1 (5 bases). Germline V lookup: CDR1 MNHNS, CDR2 SASEGT. This CDR3 has 15 residues. The germline V and J ends were trimmed by 2 bases and 4 bases, with 14 bases remaining between them. CDR3 residues: CASSERGSLGTEAFF. The CDR3 bases are TGTGCCAGCAGTGAAAGGGGTAGTCTGGGCACTGAAGCTTTCTTT.

This clone was seen a handful of times. The V gene is TRBV6-6, the J gene TRBJ1-2, with 8 bases lining up with TRBD1. The CDR3 is 13 residues long. The J segment lost 6 bases and the V segment lost 8 bases, leaving 8 bases of the junction unmatched. Germline V gene sequence: CDR1 MNHNY, CDR2 SVGAGI (reference sequence). CDR3 protein: CASSGQGWDGYTF. CDR3 DNA sequence: TGTGCCAGCTCAGGACAGGGATGGGATGGCTACACCTTC.

The chain couples TRBV6-5 to TRBJ1-1; D possibly corresponds to TRBD1 (6 bases). This CDR3 contains 16 residues. Germline CDR1 reads MNHEY; CDR2 reads SVGAGI. The V and J ends lost 2 bases and 1 base respectively, with 14 bases between them. In DNA form, the CDR3 reads TGTGCCAGCAGTTACGGAAGGGGGACTACGAACACTGAAGCTTTCTTT. It translates to CASSYGRGTTNTEAFF.

Points on this clone: Different DNA sequences within this sample yield the same CDR3. The rearrangement uses TRBV29-1 and TRBJ2-7; the D gene is possibly TRBD2 (6 bases). The CDR3 extends over 11 amino acids. Trimming took 6 bases from V and 3 from J, leaving 9 bases between them. Looked up from germline, CDR1 is SQVTM and CDR2 is ANQGSEA. CDR3 amino acids: CSVRLGYEQYV. DNA of the CDR3: TGCAGCGTGCGACTAGGCTACGAGCAGTACGTC.

This chain joins TRBV7-3 and TRBJ2-6; the D is unclear. Germline V gives CDR1 SGHTA, CDR2 FQGTGA. V was trimmed by 4 bases and J by 0 bases, leaving 7 bases between them. The CDR3 has 15 amino acids. The CDR3 coding sequence is TGTGCCAGCAGCTCGCGTAACTCTGGGGCCAACGTCCTGACTTTC. This translates into CASSSRNSGANVLTF.

This chain's CDR3 is CASSIGRGLGGNTIYF. The CDR3 DNA reads as TGTGCCAGTAGTATCGGCAGGGGGCTAGGTGGAAACACCATATATTTT. This rearrangement joins TRBV19 to TRBJ1-3; 8 nucleotides align to TRBD1. Trimming at V came to 3 bases and at J to 3 bases, leaving 7 bases not matched to a gene. CDR1 LNHDA and CDR2 SQIVND come from the germline V gene (reference sequence). The CDR3 contains 16 residues.

This chain uses TRBV29-1 with TRBJ1-2; D ambiguous. Germline assignment: CDR1 SQVTM and CDR2 ANQGSEA. The CDR3 runs 9 residues. V dropped 4 bases and J dropped 8 bases, with 5 bases sitting between them. CDR3 in amino acids: CSVGSGYTF. CDR3 nucleotide sequence: TGCAGCGTTGGAAGCGGCTACACCTTC.

The chain carries TRBV10-1 and TRBJ2-1; 10 nucleotides agree with TRBD2. J lost 7 bases, V lost 8 bases, and 14 bases had no gene match. Germline loops: CDR1 WNHNN, CDR2 SYGVQD (reference sequence). This CDR3 spans 16 amino acids. The CDR3 is CASSPGTSEGVNEQFF. CDR3 in DNA: TGCGCCAGCTCTCCCGGGACTAGCGAGGGGGTTAATGAGCAGTTCTTC.

The J gene is TRBJ2-7, the V gene TRBV6-5; D uncertain. The length of the CDR3 is 13 residues. V was pared by 5 bases and J by 0 bases, with 8 bases between. Per the germline V gene, CDR1 is MNHEY and CDR2 is SVGAGI. The CDR3 sequence is CASSTGSSYEQYF. For the CDR3, the DNA is TGTGCCAGCAGTACCGGGTCCTCCTACGAGCAGTACTTC.